Each of the 10 T cell receptor beta chains below was sequenced from the same sample in a study of T cells in Graves' hyperthyroidism and ophthalmopathy. RNA transcripts served as the template for amplifying TCR beta CDR3 regions. TCR CDR3 underwent first-round RT-PCR with the HTBI primer set. TCRdb fed the multiplex PCR reads into MiXCR, producing one record per CDR3 protein. The sample has about 590,000 distinct CDR3 sequences; around 16% are singletons. Input material: blood. Receptors were obtained from a woman between 25 and 40 years old with Graves' hyperthyroidism.

V gene TRBV5-1 combines with J gene TRBJ2-4, with a possible D match to TRBD2 (7 bases). This CDR3 is 16 amino acids long. Germline V gene data show CDR1 as SGHRS and CDR2 as YFSETQ. V was clipped by 0 bases and J by 2 bases, with 12 bases between them. The CDR3 spells CASSLERGGTKNIQYF. CDR3 nucleotide sequence: TGCGCCAGCAGCTTGGAAAGGGGGGGGACCAAAAACATTCAGTACTTC.

This clonotype was picked up many times. This chain links TRBV6-2 or TRBV6-3 with TRBJ1-1; D is unclear. The CDR3 extends over 16 amino acids. V lost 2 bases and J 0 bases, leaving 13 bases between the germline ends. The germline CDR1 and CDR2 sequences are MNHEY and SVGEGT. Here the CDR3 reads CASSYRERFMNTEAFF. The DNA for the CDR3 is TGTGCCAGCAGTTACCGGGAAAGATTCATGAACACTGAAGCTTTCTTT.

This clonotype showed up many times. This rearrangement joins TRBV9 to TRBJ1-1; 9 bases fit TRBD1. Germline V gene data show CDR1 as SGDLS and CDR2 as YYNGEE. This CDR3 is built from 15 residues. With 0 bases clipped from V and 1 base from J, the junction kept 1 base outside the gene matches. In DNA, the CDR3 is TGTGCCAGCAGCGTAGTGGACAGGGGGAACACTGAAGCTTTCTTT. It encodes CASSVVDRGNTEAFF.

V and J are TRBV19 and TRBJ2-1, with D possibly being TRBD2 (6 bases). V was trimmed by 5 bases and J by 6 bases, leaving 17 bases between them. The germline V gene has CDR1 LNHDA and CDR2 SQIVND (reference sequence). This CDR3 has 15 amino acids. CDR3 protein: CASSFHRDSINEQFF. The CDR3 bases are TGTGCCAGTAGTTTTCACCGGGACTCAATCAATGAGCAGTTCTTC.

With regard to this clonotype: Given a much more abundant clone one base away, this may be a read error. J is TRBJ1-5 and V is TRBV7-9, with TRBD1 matching over 8 bases. The V gene end was trimmed by 5 bases and the J gene end by 7 bases; junction bases not matched to a gene: 7. The V gene's germline CDR1 is SEHNR and CDR2 FQNEAQ (reference sequence). The CDR3 is made up of 14 amino acids. This CDR3 is CASSATGGRQPQHF. In DNA form, the CDR3 reads TGTGCCAGCAGCGCCACAGGGGGGAGACAGCCCCAGCATTTT.

V usage is TRBV20-1 and J usage is TRBJ2-7, with TRBD2 matching 8 bases. This CDR3 spans 13 amino acids. CDR1 DFQATT and CDR2 SNEGSKA come from the germline V gene (reference sequence). The V and J ends lost 5 bases and 3 bases, in that order; junction bases with no gene match: 6. The CDR3 reads CSADLAGDYEQYF. CDR3 coding DNA: TGCAGTGCTGATCTAGCGGGTGACTACGAGCAGTACTTC.

The genes are TRBV7-6 and TRBJ2-7, with D perhaps TRBD1 (5 bases). CDR3 length: 12 residues. Trimming left V 1 base short and J 7 bases short, with 8 bases between. Germline V lookup: CDR1 SGHVS, CDR2 FNYEAQ. The CDR3 nucleotides are TGTGCCAGCAGCTTAGAGGGGTTGGAGCAGTACTTC. Protein: CASSLEGLEQYF.

At least ten counts were recorded for this clonotype. This chain joins TRBV30 and TRBJ2-2, with D possibly being TRBD1 or TRBD2 (5 bases each). V was trimmed by 3 bases and J by 7 bases, leaving 9 bases between them. This CDR3 spans 12 amino acids. CDR1 is GTSNPN, CDR2 SVGIG, per germline (reference sequence). CDR3 sequence: CAWRMGDGELFF. The DNA for the CDR3 is TGTGCCTGGAGGATGGGGGACGGGGAGCTGTTTTTT.

This clonotype was seen repeatedly, ten times or more. The chain uses TRBV2 and TRBJ2-5, with D perhaps matching TRBD2 (5 bases). The CDR3 is 12 residues long. CDR1 and CDR2 (germline): SNHLY, FYNNEI. Trimming cost V 7 bases and J 3 bases, with 9 bases left between them. CDR3 sequence: CASILGKETQYF. The CDR3 DNA reads TGTGCCAGCATCCTCGGGAAAGAGACCCAGTACTTC. Complete variable domain (other parts from reference TRBV2 and TRBJ2-5): EPEVTQTPSHQVTQMGQEVILRCVPISNHLYFYWYRQILGQKVEFLVSFYNNEISEKSEIFDDQFSVERPDGSNFTLKIRSTKLEDSAMYFCASILGKETQYFGPGTRLLVL.

A few counts support this clonotype. V is TRBV28 and J is TRBJ1-2; D unresolved. There are 11 residues in the CDR3. Germline-derived CDR1 and CDR2 are MDHEN and SYDVKM. V dropped 4 bases and J dropped 10 bases, with 10 bases sitting between them. CDR3 protein: CASSSNWIYTF. CDR3 coding DNA: TGTGCCAGCAGTTCAAACTGGATCTACACCTTC.